The 23 T cell receptor beta chains given below trace back to one sample, sequenced in a study of CD8+ T cells in alopecia areata. Isolated RNA was reverse transcribed into cDNA used as the sequencing template. The protocol was immunoSEQ multiplex PCR, while the TCRdb copy is restricted to in-frame clones and leaves out a portion. The data contain approximately 190,000 clones, roughly 64% of them singletons. Described treatment: oral pan-JAK inhibitor, 5-10 mg twice daily. Sequenced here: CD4+ T cells sorted from blood, sampled at week 24, from a patient treated with tofacitinib. Receptors were obtained from a human donor with alopecia areata.

The chain couples TRBV11-2 to TRBJ2-7; D unresolved. Germline V gene lookup returns CDR1 SGHAT and CDR2 FQNNGV. Trimming removed 0 bases from V and 0 bases from J, with 9 bases in between. CDR3 length equals 15 residues. As DNA, the CDR3 is TGTGCCAGCAGCTTAGAGGTTCATAGCTCCTACGAGCAGTACTTC. Amino acid sequence: CASSLEVHSSYEQYF.

The chain employs TRBV5-6 and TRBJ2-1, with D maybe TRBD2 (5 bases). Germline-derived CDR1 and CDR2 are SGHDT and YYEEEE. The CDR3 totals 11 residues. The V gene lost 2 bases and the J gene lost 14 bases, with 11 bases spanning the gap. This CDR3 is CASSFTSSEFF. The CDR3 coding sequence is TGTGCCAGCAGCTTTACTAGTTCCGAGTTCTTC.

V gene TRBV30 combines with J gene TRBJ2-3; D gene ambiguous. There are 12 residues in the CDR3. Germline CDR1 is GTSNPN and CDR2 is SVGIG (reference sequence). V dropped 4 bases and J dropped 5 bases, with 10 bases sitting between them. The CDR3 reads CAWNGPGDTQYF. The CDR3 coding sequence is TGTGCCTGGAACGGGCCGGGAGATACGCAGTATTTT.

V and J are TRBV6-5 and TRBJ2-7; D unclear. From germline, CDR1 is MNHEY and CDR2 SVGAGI. Trimming left V 0 bases short and J 0 bases short, with 9 bases between. CDR3 length: 15 amino acids. The DNA of the CDR3 is TGTGCCAGCAGTTACTCGTCCGGGTTCTCCTACGAGCAGTACTTC. Protein product: CASSYSSGFSYEQYF.

This chain links TRBV7-3 with TRBJ1-2, with D perhaps TRBD1 (5 bases). Between the trimmed V and J ends, which lost 4 bases and 2 bases, there was a span of 14 bases. The CDR3 contains 15 residues. Germline V gives CDR1 SGHTA, CDR2 FQGTGA. The CDR3 nucleotides are TGTGCCAGCAGCTGGTCCGGGACCGAAAACTATGGCTACACCTTC. Amino acids: CASSWSGTENYGYTF.

The gene calls are TRBV5-6 and TRBJ2-5; unclear D gene. This CDR3 region has 13 residues. CDR1 and CDR2 (germline): SGHDT, YYEEEE. V was trimmed by 3 bases and J by 5 bases, leaving 11 bases between them. CDR3 nucleotides: TGTGCCAGCAGCTCGAGCCCATTGGAGACCCAGTACTTC. It translates to CASSSSPLETQYF.

This clone was counted only a few times. The rearrangement joins TRBV9 to TRBJ2-7, with unresolved D. V was cut by 0 bases and J by 0 bases, with 10 bases left in between. The CDR3 contains 15 residues. Germline V gene lookup returns CDR1 SGDLS and CDR2 YYNGEE. CDR3 sequence reads: CASSVGAQSSYEQYF. CDR3 in DNA: TGTGCCAGCAGCGTAGGTGCACAGTCCTCCTACGAGCAGTACTTC.

This clone was detected a few times. This chain connects TRBV20-1 to TRBJ2-7; D is undetermined. Germline values: CDR1 DFQATT, CDR2 SNEGSKA (reference sequence). V gave up 3 bases and J gave up 1 base, with 4 bases separating them. The CDR3 contains 11 residues. The CDR3 DNA follows: TGCAGTGCTAGTCCTTCCTACGAGCAGTACTTC. Its protein is CSASPSYEQYF.

V and J are TRBV5-6 and TRBJ2-5; D perhaps matches TRBD2 (6 bases). This CDR3 has 15 amino acids. Germline CDR1 SGHDT, CDR2 YYEEEE. Trimming stripped 2 bases from V and 6 bases from J, with 17 bases between. CDR3 sequence (DNA): TGTGCCAGCAGCTTAGCGGGCCCGATGGGAAAGACCCAGTACTTC. It yields the protein CASSLAGPMGKTQYF.

CDR3 residues: CASSQQGWGNIQYF. DNA of the CDR3: TGCGCCAGCAGCCAACAGGGATGGGGGAACATTCAGTACTTC. V usage is TRBV4-1 and J usage is TRBJ2-4; the D gene could be TRBD1 or TRBD2 (5 bases each). The CDR3 consists of 14 residues. Germline V gene data show CDR1 as MGHRA and CDR2 as YSYEKL. V lost 2 bases, J lost 7 bases, and 12 bases lay in between.

CDR3 nucleotides: TGTGCCAGCAGCTACGACAGGCCAGATACGCAGTATTTT. This sequence encodes CASSYDRPDTQYF. This chain uses TRBV5-4 with TRBJ2-3; D might be TRBD1 (6 bases). Germline V CDR1 and CDR2: SGHNT, YYREEE (reference sequence). Trimming left V 3 bases short and J 4 bases short, with 9 bases between. The CDR3 runs to 13 residues.

The V gene is TRBV28, the J gene TRBJ2-5; D not certain. The V gene lost 2 bases and the J gene lost 5 bases, with 3 bases spanning the gap. This CDR3 comprises 11 residues. The germline CDR1 and CDR2 sequences are MDHEN and SYDVKM. The chain's CDR3 is CASSLEETQYF. The CDR3, as DNA: TGTGCCAGCAGTTTAGAGGAGACCCAGTACTTC. Drawing the rest from reference TRBV28 and TRBJ2-5, the complete variable domain is DVKVTQSSRYLVKRTGEKVFLECVQDMDHENMFWYRQDPGLGLRLIYFSYDVKMKEKGDIPEGYSVSREKKERFSLILESASTNQTSMYLCASSLEETQYFGPGTRLLVL.

This clone was observed a few times. The chain is built from TRBV5-4 and TRBJ2-3; 15 bases map to TRBD2. Germline CDR1 SGHNT, CDR2 YYREEE (reference sequence). The CDR3 has 17 residues. V trimming: 3 bases; J trimming: 4 bases; junction bases outside the gene matches: 6. The CDR3 nucleotides are TGTGCCAGCAGCTGGACTAGCGGGGGGGCCTATGCAGATACGCAGTATTTT. Its protein is CASSWTSGGAYADTQYF.

This clone has only a few counts. The genes are TRBV11-2 and TRBJ2-1; weak D call: TRBD2 (6 bases). Germline loops: CDR1 SGHAT, CDR2 FQNNGV. This CDR3 has 17 amino acids. V was cut by 1 base and J by 0 bases, with 13 bases left in between. CDR3 loop: CASSLVRDGSSYNEQFF. The CDR3 bases are TGTGCCAGCAGCTTAGTAAGGGACGGGAGCTCCTACAATGAGCAGTTCTTC. Based on the CDR3 plus reference TRBV11-2 and TRBJ2-1, the full variable domain is EAGVAQSPRYKIIEKRQSVAFWCNPISGHATLYWYQQILGQGPKLLIQFQNNGVVDDSQLPKDRFSAERLKGVDSTLKIQPAKLEDSAVYLCASSLVRDGSSYNEQFFGPGTRLTVL.

V is TRBV9 and J is TRBJ1-5, with D uncertain. The CDR3 consists of 13 residues. V lost 4 bases and J 11 bases, leaving 16 bases between the germline ends. In germline, CDR1 is SGDLS, CDR2 YYNGEE. In DNA form, the CDR3 reads TGTGCCAGCAGCCCATCGACTTTAGGCACCCAGCATTTT. Translating it yields CASSPSTLGTQHF.

This clone was found once. The chain has TRBV5-4 and TRBJ2-4; 7 nucleotides line up with TRBD1. Germline assignment: CDR1 SGHNT and CDR2 YYREEE (reference sequence). CDR3 length equals 17 residues. V was clipped by 4 bases and J by 0 bases; unmatched bases: 10. CDR3: CASSPRDRELAKNIQYF. The CDR3 bases are TGTGCCAGCAGCCCACGCGACAGGGAACTAGCCAAAAACATTCAGTACTTC.

The V call is TRBV7-3, the J call TRBJ2-3; no definite D call. Germline CDR1 and CDR2: SGHTA and FQGTGA. Trimming stripped 6 bases from V and 1 base from J, with 5 bases between. The CDR3 is 12 residues long. Written as DNA, the CDR3 is TGTGCCAGCAGTCCTGGCACAGATACGCAGTATTTT. The encoded protein is CASSPGTDTQYF.

This clone was seen more than once but under ten times. This chain uses TRBV5-4 with TRBJ2-3; 7 bases are shared with TRBD2. This CDR3 comprises 14 residues. Germline-derived CDR1 and CDR2 are SGHNT and YYREEE (reference sequence). After removal of 0 bases from V and 5 bases from J, the junction contained 3 bases not matched to a gene. The CDR3 sequence is CASSLGPGGDTQYF. The CDR3 DNA reads TGTGCCAGCAGCTTGGGGCCGGGAGGAGATACGCAGTATTTT.

J is TRBJ2-3 and V is TRBV18, with D possibly being TRBD1 (6 bases). This CDR3 is built from 15 residues. The germline V and J ends were trimmed by 5 bases and 6 bases, with 18 bases remaining between them. The germline CDR1 and CDR2 sequences are KGHSH and LQKENI. The CDR3 sequence: CASSSSGTLLDTQYF. As DNA, the CDR3 is TGTGCCAGCTCATCTTCCGGGACACTCCTGGATACGCAGTATTTT.

The rearrangement joins TRBV27 to TRBJ2-3, with TRBD2 matching 9 bases. The CDR3 has 16 residues. Germline-derived CDR1 and CDR2 are MNHEY and SMNVEV (reference sequence). The J segment lost 2 bases and the V segment lost 1 base, leaving 4 bases of the junction unmatched. For the CDR3, the DNA is TGTGCCAGCAGTTTATTGGCGGGAGGGACCACAGATACGCAGTATTTT. Translation: CASSLLAGGTTDTQYF.

This clone was counted between two and nine times. The J gene is TRBJ2-1, the V gene TRBV7-2; D remains ambiguous. The germline CDR1 and CDR2 sequences are SGHTA and FQGNSA. V lost 2 bases and J lost 5, with 10 bases in between. The length of the CDR3 is 14 residues. DNA for the CDR3: TGTGCCAGCAGCTTATTGACCCGGGACAATGAGCAGTTCTTC. Protein: CASSLLTRDNEQFF. The full variable domain, rest sourced from reference TRBV7-2 and TRBJ2-1, is GAGVSQSPSNKVTEKGKDVELRCDPISGHTALYWYRQSLGQGLEFLIYFQGNSAPDKSGLPSDRFSAERTGGSVSTLTIQRTQQEDSAVYLCASSLLTRDNEQFFGPGTRLTVL.

CDR3 sequence reads: CSKGQNTEAFF. The CDR3 region has the DNA TGCAGTAAGGGACAAAACACTGAAGCTTTCTTT. The chain links TRBV20-1 to TRBJ1-1; D might be TRBD1 (6 bases). Germline V gene sequence: CDR1 DFQATT, CDR2 SNEGSKA (reference sequence). The CDR3 extends over 11 amino acids. Trimming stripped 8 bases from V and 2 bases from J, with 9 bases between.

The V call is TRBV9, the J call TRBJ2-1; 11 bases line up with TRBD1. The CDR3 is made up of 19 amino acids. Trimming at V came to 4 bases and at J to 0 bases, leaving 12 bases not matched to a gene. Germline values: CDR1 SGDLS, CDR2 YYNGEE. The CDR3 DNA follows: TGTGCCAGCAGCTTCGGTCCCGGGACAGGGGGGAGCTCCTACAATGAGCAGTTCTTC. Translation: CASSFGPGTGGSSYNEQFF.